This TCR beta chain was obtained from a study of T cell responses to AZD1222 COVID-19 vaccine. This CDR3 contains 14 residues. CDR1 is MNHEY and CDR2 is SVGAGI in the germline V gene. The V gene end was trimmed by 7 bases and the J gene end by 5 bases; junction bases not matched to a gene: 10. The data were produced by immunoSEQ multiplex PCR, yet TCRdb's version contains in-frame clones alone and is incomplete. This specimen shows around 140,000 clones; the ten leading clones hold about 2.3%. This clonotype was sampled from an adult in good health. The sequenced sample was peripheral blood. The chain combines TRBV6-5 with TRBJ1-1; 7 bases fit TRBD1. Here the CDR3 reads CASTYRGSLTEAFF. In DNA form, the CDR3 reads TGTGCCAGCACCTACAGGGGAAGTTTGACTGAAGCTTTCTTT.